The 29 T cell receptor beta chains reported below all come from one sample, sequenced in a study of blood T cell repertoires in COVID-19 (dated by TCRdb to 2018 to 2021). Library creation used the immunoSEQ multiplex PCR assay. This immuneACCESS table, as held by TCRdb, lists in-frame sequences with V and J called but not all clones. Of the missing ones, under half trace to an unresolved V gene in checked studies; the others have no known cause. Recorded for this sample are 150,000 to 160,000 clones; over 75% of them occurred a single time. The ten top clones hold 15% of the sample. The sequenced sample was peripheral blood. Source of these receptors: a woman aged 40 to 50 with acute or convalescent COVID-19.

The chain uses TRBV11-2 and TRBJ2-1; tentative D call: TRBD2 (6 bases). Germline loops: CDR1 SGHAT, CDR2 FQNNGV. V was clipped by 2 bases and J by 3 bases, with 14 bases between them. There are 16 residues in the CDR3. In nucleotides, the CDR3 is TGTGCCAGCAGCTTAAATGCGGGAACCTACTACAATGAGCAGTTCTTC. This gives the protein CASSLNAGTYYNEQFF.

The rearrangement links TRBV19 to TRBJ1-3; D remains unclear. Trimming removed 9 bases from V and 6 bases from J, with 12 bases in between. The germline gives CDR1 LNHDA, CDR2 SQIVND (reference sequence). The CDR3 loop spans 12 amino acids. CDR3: CASSWRPNTIYF. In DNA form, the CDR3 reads TGTGCCAGCTCTTGGAGGCCAAACACCATATATTTT. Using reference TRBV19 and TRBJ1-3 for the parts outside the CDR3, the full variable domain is DGGITQSPKYLFRKEGQNVTLSCEQNLNHDAMYWYRQDPGQGLRLIYYSQIVNDFQKGDIAEGYSVSREKKESFPLTVTSAQKNPTAFYLCASSWRPNTIYFGEGSWLTVV.

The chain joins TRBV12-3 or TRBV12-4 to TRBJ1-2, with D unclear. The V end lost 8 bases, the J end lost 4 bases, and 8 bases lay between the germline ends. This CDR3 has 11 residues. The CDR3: CASGQVYGYTF. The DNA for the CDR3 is TGTGCCAGCGGGCAGGTCTATGGCTACACCTTC.

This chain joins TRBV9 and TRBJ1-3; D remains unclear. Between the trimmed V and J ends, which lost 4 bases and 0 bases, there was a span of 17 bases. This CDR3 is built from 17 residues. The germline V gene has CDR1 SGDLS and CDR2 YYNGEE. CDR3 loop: CASSRPPYSLSGNTIYF. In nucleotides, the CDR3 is TGTGCCAGCAGCCGTCCCCCTTATTCTCTCTCTGGAAACACCATATATTTT.

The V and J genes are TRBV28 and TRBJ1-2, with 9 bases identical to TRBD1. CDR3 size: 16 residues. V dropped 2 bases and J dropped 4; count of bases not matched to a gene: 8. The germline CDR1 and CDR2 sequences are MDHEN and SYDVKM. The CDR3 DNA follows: TGTGCCAGCAGTTTAACTGGGGACAGGGCACCCTATGGCTACACCTTC. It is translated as CASSLTGDRAPYGYTF.

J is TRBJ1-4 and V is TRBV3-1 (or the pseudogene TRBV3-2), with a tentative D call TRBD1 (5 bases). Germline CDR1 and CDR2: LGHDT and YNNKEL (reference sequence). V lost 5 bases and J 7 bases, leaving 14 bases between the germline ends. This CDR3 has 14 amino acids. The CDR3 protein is CASSSGRGGEKLFF. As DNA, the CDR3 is TGTGCCAGCAGCTCCGGTAGGGGAGGTGAAAAACTGTTTTTT.

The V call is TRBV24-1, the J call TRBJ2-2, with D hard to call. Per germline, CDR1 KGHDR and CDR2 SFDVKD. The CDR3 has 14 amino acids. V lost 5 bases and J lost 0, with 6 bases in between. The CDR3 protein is CATSGVTNTGELFF. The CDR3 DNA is TGTGCCACCAGTGGCGTAACGAACACCGGGGAGCTGTTTTTT.

CDR3 coding DNA: TGTGCCAGTACTGGGCGGGGGGTCGTTAATACTGAAGCTTTCTTT. Amino acids: CASTGRGVVNTEAFF. This sequence joins TRBV19 and TRBJ1-1, with D possibly TRBD1 on 5 matching bases. Germline V gives CDR1 LNHDA, CDR2 SQIVND (reference sequence). CDR3 length: 15 amino acids. Trimming cost V 7 bases and J 5 bases, with 20 bases left between them. Combining the CDR3 with reference TRBV19 and TRBJ1-1 gives the whole variable domain DGGITQSPKYLFRKEGQNVTLSCEQNLNHDAMYWYRQDPGQGLRLIYYSQIVNDFQKGDIAEGYSVSREKKESFPLTVTSAQKNPTAFYLCASTGRGVVNTEAFFGQGTRLTVV.

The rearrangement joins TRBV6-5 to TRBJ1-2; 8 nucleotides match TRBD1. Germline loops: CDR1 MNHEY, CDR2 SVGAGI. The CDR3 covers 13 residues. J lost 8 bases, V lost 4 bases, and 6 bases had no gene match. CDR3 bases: TGTGCCAGCAGTTCAGCCGGGACAGGAGGCTACACCTTC. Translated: CASSSAGTGGYTF.

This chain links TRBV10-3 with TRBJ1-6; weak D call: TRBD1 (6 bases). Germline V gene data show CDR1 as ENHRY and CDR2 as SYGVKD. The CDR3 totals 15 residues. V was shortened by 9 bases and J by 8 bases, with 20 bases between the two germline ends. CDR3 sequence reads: CAIGDKGVVDSPLHF. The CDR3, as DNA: TGTGCCATTGGGGACAAGGGGGTAGTGGATTCACCCCTCCACTTT.

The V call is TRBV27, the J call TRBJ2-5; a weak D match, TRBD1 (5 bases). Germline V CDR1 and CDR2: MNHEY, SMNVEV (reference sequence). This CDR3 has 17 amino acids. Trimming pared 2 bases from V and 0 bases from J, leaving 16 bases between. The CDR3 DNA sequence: TGTGCCAGCAGTTTAGTTTCAGCCGCAGGGTACCAAGAGACCCAGTACTTC. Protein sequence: CASSLVSAAGYQETQYF.

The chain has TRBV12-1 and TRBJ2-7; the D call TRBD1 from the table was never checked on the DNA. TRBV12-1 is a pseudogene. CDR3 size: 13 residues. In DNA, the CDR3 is TGTGCCAGCAGCGGCCAGGGCCTATGTGAGCAGTACTTC. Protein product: CASSGQGLCEQYF.

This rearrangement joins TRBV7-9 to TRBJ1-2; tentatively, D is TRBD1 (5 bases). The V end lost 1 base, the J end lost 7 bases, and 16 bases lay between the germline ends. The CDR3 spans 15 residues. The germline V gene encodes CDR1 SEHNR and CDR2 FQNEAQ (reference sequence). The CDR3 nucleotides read TGTGCCAGCAGCTTAGGAGTTGGAGGGACGGGTGGCTACACCTTC. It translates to CASSLGVGGTGGYTF. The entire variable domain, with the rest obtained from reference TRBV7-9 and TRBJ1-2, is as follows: DTGVSQNPRHKITKRGQNVTFRCDPISEHNRLYWYRQTLGQGPEFLTYFQNEAQLEKSRLLSDRFSAERPKGSFSTLEIQRTEQGDSAMYLCASSLGVGGTGGYTFGSGTRLTVV.

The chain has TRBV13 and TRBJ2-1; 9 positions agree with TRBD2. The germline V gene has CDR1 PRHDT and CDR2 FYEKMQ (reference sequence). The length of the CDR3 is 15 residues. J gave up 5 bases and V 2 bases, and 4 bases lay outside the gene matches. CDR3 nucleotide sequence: TGTGCCAGCAGCTTACGGACTAGCGTGAACAATGAGCAGTTCTTC. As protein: CASSLRTSVNNEQFF.

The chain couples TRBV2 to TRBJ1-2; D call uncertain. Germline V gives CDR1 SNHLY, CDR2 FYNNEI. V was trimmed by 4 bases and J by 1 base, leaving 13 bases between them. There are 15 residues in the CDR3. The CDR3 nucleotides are TGTGCCAGCAGTGCACGTCAGGCCTTTAACTATGGCTACACCTTC. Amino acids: CASSARQAFNYGYTF.

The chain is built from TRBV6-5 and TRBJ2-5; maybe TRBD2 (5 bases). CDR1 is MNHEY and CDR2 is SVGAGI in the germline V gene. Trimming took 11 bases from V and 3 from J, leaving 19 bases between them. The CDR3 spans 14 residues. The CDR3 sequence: CAANLLGREETQYF. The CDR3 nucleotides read TGTGCCGCAAACCTACTAGGAAGGGAAGAGACCCAGTACTTC.

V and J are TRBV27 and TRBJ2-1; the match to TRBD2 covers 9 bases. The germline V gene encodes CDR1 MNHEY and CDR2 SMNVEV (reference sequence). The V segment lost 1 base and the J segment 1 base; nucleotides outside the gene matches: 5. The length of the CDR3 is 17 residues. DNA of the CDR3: TGTGCCAGCAGTTTATGGGCGGCGGGAGGGTCCTACAATGAGCAGTTCTTC. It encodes CASSLWAAGGSYNEQFF.

CDR3 loop: CSASAGGQQNSPLHF. The CDR3 DNA reads TGCAGTGCTAGTGCGGGCGGGCAGCAAAATTCACCCCTCCACTTT. This sequence joins TRBV20-1 and TRBJ1-6; D unresolved. This CDR3 is built from 15 residues. From germline, CDR1 is DFQATT and CDR2 SNEGSKA (reference sequence). Trimming shortened V by 3 bases and J by 7 bases, and 16 bases separated the two germline ends.

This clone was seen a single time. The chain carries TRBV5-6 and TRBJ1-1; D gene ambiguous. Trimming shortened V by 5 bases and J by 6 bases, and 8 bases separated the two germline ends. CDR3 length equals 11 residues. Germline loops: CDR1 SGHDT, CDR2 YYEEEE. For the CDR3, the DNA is TGTGCCAGCAGTATTGGCCCTGAAGCTTTCTTT. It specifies CASSIGPEAFF.

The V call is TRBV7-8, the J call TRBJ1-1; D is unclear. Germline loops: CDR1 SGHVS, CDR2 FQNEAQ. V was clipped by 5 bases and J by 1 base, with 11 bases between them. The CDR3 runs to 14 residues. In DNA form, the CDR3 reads TGTGCCAGCAGCCCCTCGTCAGGGAACACTGAAGCTTTCTTT. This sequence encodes CASSPSSGNTEAFF.

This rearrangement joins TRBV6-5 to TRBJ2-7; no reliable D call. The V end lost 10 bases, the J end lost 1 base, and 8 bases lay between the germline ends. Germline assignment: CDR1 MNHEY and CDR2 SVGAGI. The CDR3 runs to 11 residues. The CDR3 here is CATQASYEQYF. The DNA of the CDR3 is TGTGCCACCCAAGCGTCCTACGAGCAGTACTTC.

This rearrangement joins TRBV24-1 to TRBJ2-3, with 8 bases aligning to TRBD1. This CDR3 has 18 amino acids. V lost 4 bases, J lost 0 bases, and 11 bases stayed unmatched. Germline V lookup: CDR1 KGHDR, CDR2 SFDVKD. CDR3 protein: CATSDLPDRGSSTDTQYF. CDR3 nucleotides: TGTGCCACCAGTGACCTCCCTGACAGGGGATCTAGCACAGATACGCAGTATTTT.

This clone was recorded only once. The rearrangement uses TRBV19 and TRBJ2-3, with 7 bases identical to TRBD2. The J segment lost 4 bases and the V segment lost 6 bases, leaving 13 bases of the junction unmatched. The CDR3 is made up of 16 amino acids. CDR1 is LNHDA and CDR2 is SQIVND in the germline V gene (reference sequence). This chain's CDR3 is CASSHPGGGRADTQYF. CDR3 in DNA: TGTGCCAGTAGCCACCCCGGAGGAGGGAGGGCAGATACGCAGTATTTT. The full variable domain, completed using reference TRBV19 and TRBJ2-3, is DGGITQSPKYLFRKEGQNVTLSCEQNLNHDAMYWYRQDPGQGLRLIYYSQIVNDFQKGDIAEGYSVSREKKESFPLTVTSAQKNPTAFYLCASSHPGGGRADTQYFGPGTRLTVL.

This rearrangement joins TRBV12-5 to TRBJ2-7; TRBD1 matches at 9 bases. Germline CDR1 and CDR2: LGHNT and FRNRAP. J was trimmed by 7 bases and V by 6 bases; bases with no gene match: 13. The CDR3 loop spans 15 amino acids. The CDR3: CASGYTGTGPSEQYF. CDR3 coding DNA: TGTGCTAGTGGCTACACCGGGACAGGGCCGAGTGAGCAGTACTTC.

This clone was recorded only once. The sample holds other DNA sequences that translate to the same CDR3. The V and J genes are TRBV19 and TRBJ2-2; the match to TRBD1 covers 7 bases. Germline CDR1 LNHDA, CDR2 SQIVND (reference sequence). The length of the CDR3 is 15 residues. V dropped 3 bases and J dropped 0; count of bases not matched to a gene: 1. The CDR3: CASSIGTANTGELFF. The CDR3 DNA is TGTGCCAGTAGTATCGGGACAGCGAACACCGGGGAGCTGTTTTTT.

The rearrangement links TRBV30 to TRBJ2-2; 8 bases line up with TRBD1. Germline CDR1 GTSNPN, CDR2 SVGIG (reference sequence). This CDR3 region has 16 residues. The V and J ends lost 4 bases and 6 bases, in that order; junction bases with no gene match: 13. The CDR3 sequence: CAWTTHGQGVSGELFF. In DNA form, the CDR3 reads TGTGCCTGGACCACCCATGGACAGGGTGTCTCCGGGGAGCTGTTTTTT.

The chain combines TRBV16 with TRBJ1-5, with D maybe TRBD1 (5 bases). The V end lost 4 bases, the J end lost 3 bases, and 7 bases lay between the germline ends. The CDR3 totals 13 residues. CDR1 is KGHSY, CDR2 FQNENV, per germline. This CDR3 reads CASSRGVNQPQHF. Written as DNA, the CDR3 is TGTGCCAGCAGCCGGGGGGTCAATCAGCCCCAGCATTTT.

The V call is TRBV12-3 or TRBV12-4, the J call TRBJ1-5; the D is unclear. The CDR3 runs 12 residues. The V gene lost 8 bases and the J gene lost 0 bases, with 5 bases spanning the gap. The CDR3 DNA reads TGTGCCAGCGCAGATAGCAATCAGCCCCAGCATTTT. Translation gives CASADSNQPQHF.

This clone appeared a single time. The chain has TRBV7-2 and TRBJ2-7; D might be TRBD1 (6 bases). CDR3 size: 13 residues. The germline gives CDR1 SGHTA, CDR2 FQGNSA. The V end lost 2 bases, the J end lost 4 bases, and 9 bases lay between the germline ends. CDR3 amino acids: CASSLIGGYEQYF. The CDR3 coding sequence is TGTGCCAGCAGCTTAATAGGGGGTTACGAGCAGTACTTC. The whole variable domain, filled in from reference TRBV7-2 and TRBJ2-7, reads GAGVSQSPSNKVTEKGKDVELRCDPISGHTALYWYRQSLGQGLEFLIYFQGNSAPDKSGLPSDRFSAERTGGSVSTLTIQRTQQEDSAVYLCASSLIGGYEQYFGPGTRLTVT.